This T cell receptor (beta chain) originates from a study of cytomegalovirus exposure and HLA in healthy donors (dated by TCRdb to between 2016 and 2019). Concerning the study at large: According to an earlier analysis of 587 of the donors, some 180 million T cells yielded 90 million to 130 million unique TCR beta sequences and 250 to 350 Gb of sequence data. Roughly 300 gigabases of sequencing data and 70 million to 100 million unique TCR sequences made up an early release that covered under 750 HLA-typed donors. The genetic ancestry cluster associated with self-reported Caucasian donors included about 84% of the 350 to 500 genotyped donors. The study aimed to test whether signatures of past pathogen exposure could be identified by cataloging public T cell receptors. The study used immunosequencing to profile the T cell repertoires of some 600 subjects and linked those repertoires to cytomegalovirus serostatus. Besides the first cohort of about 730 subjects, a separate validation cohort made up of around 120 different subjects was used. To predict cytomegalovirus infection status, the study combined high-throughput TCR immunosequencing, statistical association of individual TCRs with disease status, and machine learning. To study patterns of TCR occurrence, a later analysis re-analyzed previously published TCR beta repertoires from 600 to 750 donors and added high-resolution HLA genotyping. Rather than using new phenotypic data, the later analysis identified candidate immune exposures from TCR beta sequences and from how often those sequences occurred across donors. In an earlier analysis of 500 to 650 of the donors, high-throughput TCR beta sequencing was used to judge whether each TCR beta V gene segment behaved as functional or pseudogenic. Donor age, sex, ethnicity and CMV serostatus were collected together with the repertoire data. A later genetic analysis used genome-wide SNP genotypes for about 60% of the 666 donors, treating that subset as a discovery cohort. Every repertoire in the discovery cohort had been generated on one and the same sequencing platform. Both class I and class II loci were covered by HLA typing, at four-digit resolution. The number of typed donors differed by locus: roughly 629-640 for A, B, C, DRB1 and DQB1; 500 to 550 for DQA1; roughly 600 for DPA1; and 450 to 480 for DPB1. Because of strong linkage in the cohort, five DR-DQ haplotypes were treated as single units for association and clustering. Across approximately 400 genotyped donors of the cohort, an average of roughly 200,000 unique TCR beta nucleotide sequences per donor were sequenced, and 15% to 20% of those sequences were non-productive. Broad study findings and their caveats: The earlier analysis of 587 of the donors excluded some 15 rarely observed V segments, including chromosome 9 orphons, because counts were too low. When HLA alleles, especially DR and DQ, strongly co-occurred, attributing TCR associations to individual alleles was difficult. The presence/absence analyses assumed that sequencing depth was roughly uniform across donors, and that assumption may not be true. Specific HLA alleles were associated with 15,000 to 20,000 TCR beta sequences at a false discovery rate of 0.05 in a later analysis. In a later analysis, several top co-occurrence clusters were reported to appear linked to parvovirus B19, influenza, CMV and Epstein-Barr virus. The only immune exposure information available for the cohort was CMV serostatus. An association between a missense DCLRE1C variant and V-gene and J-gene trimming of TCR beta chains was found in a later genetic analysis and replicated in an independent cohort. Because the 87-base-pair reads could not distinguish some IMGT-functional V segments, including TRBV6-2 and TRBV6-3, those segments were excluded. The authors suggested that the approach could potentially be extended to other disease states and immunological phenotypes. In a later analysis, HLA-associated TCR beta chains showed more clonal expansion and lower generation probabilities than non-associated chains that were equally common. Cytomegalovirus status was reported to be diagnosed by the classifier with high specificity and sensitivity in both the original and validation cohorts. According to a later genetic analysis, donors in an Asian-associated ancestry cluster had fewer N-insertions in productive TCRs than the approximately 700-donor mean. A later analysis found that TCR association rates varied across HLA loci, with DRB1 alleles showing the most associated TCRs and HLA-C alleles the fewest. An earlier analysis of around 540 of the donors showed that most TCR beta V segments appeared in productive rearrangements either about 87% or about 30% of the time, which broadly matched IMGT annotations. A later analysis found that most CMV-associated TCR beta chains appeared HLA-restricted, with HLA associations seemingly driven largely by CMV exposure. Because HLA typing was missing for some donors at each locus, association tests included only the typed subset. The cohort was sequenced for TCR beta chains only, and without alpha or paired-chain data the features that could be detected were limited. Most TCR sequences were observed very rarely across donors, whereas some public TCRs were present in many individuals. Correlated functional status among segregating V segments might reflect linkage disequilibrium, but an unknown experimental factor could not be ruled out. A further reported finding was that TCR beta sequences accurately predicted the HLA-A and HLA-B alleles for most subjects in the first cohort. A few of the identified cytomegalovirus-associated TCR beta chains were confirmed in vitro to be specific for cytomegalovirus antigens. The sequencing pipeline was judged likely to have produced a cluster of highly shared sequence variants as a technical artifact. In the study, about 150 TCR beta chains were listed as associated with cytomegalovirus.

The cohort comprised some 700 healthy bone marrow donors. At the time of sampling, every cohort member was nominally healthy, though immune exposures that went unrecorded were likely present. The donor tested CMV seropositive, placing the donor among the roughly 300 seropositive members of the cohort. A peripheral blood sample was collected from each donor, and TCR beta sequencing was performed on peripheral blood mononuclear cells. The Qiagen DNeasy Blood Extraction Kit was used to extract genomic DNA from the blood cell samples. Via the germline V gene, CDR1 is MNHEY and CDR2 SVGAGI. V loses 2 bases at its end and J loses 9 bases; junction bases beyond the gene matches: 10. Measured from the cysteine to the phenylalanine, the CDR3 is 15 residues long. Only CDR3 DNA is held: 45 bases, read in frame from base 1. Comment on this clone: Its antigen target is currently unknown.

Library construction relied on the immunoSEQ multiplex PCR assay. For the multiplex PCR, a mixture combining 60 forward primers for TCR Vbeta segments and 13 reverse primers for TCR Jbeta segments was used. Amplification of the CDR3 region of rearranged TCR beta genes was performed with a multiplex PCR assay on genomic DNA. On the Illumina HiSeq System, the amplified TCR beta libraries were sequenced as 87-base-pair reads. Processing in the source paper ran as follows. A later analysis counted about 80 million unique TCR beta chains across the 550 to 700 repertoires, and about 10 million of these chains were shared by at least two donors. To remove PCR and sequencing errors, raw reads were error-corrected and collapsed into unique sequences using a nearest-neighbor algorithm that merged closely related sequences. To assign V, D and J gene segments, CDR3 sequences were aligned to IMGT reference sequences. Each retained sequence needed at least a six-nucleotide match to both a V gene segment and a J gene segment. A rearrangement was called productive if the CDR3 had no stop codons and remained in frame with V and J, and every other rearrangement was called non-productive. Following IMGT convention, CDR3 was defined as the stretch from the second conserved V-encoded cysteine up to the conserved J-encoded phenylalanine. The earlier analysis of a few hundred of the donors excluded any sequence lacking an unambiguous match to a single V gene segment. In an earlier analysis of some 590 of the donors, a V segment was called functional when productive rearrangements were above 56.7%, and segregating when the standard deviation between donors exceeded 5%. A statistical classification framework was built to diagnose cytomegalovirus status from the catalog of TCR beta chain sequences. V and J gene assignment, in a later analysis, came from comparing TCR nucleotide sequences with IMGT/GENE-DB human TR gene sequences. Using the TCRdist pipeline, a later analysis assigned CDR3 sequences along with most-parsimonious VDJ recombination scenarios. In a later analysis, each TCR beta chain was defined by its CDR3 amino acid sequence together with its V-gene family, and reads lacking a unique V-gene family were excluded. A later analysis removed 600 or so highly shared, low-generation-probability nucleotide sequences to deal with suspected cross-contamination and a sequencing artifact. In a later analysis, a clonal expansion index for each public chain was calculated from normalized within-repertoire ranks of inferred template counts. A later analysis computed generation probabilities with a VDJ recombination model fitted to out-of-frame rearrangements, and checked the results against IGoR. A later analysis scored TCR-TCR, TCR-HLA and TCR-CMV co-occurrence with hypergeometric tests, applying a repertoire-size bias correction to TCR pairs. In a later analysis, false discovery rates were estimated by permuting HLA or CMV assignments 20 times. In a later analysis, co-occurring TCRs were grouped using DBSCAN, with TCRdist sequence similarity added in when clustering inside HLA-allele-positive subsets. For co-occurrence clustering, repertoires with fewer than 30,000 or more than 120,000 public chains were excluded, along with roughly 5 repertoires with anomalous nucleotide sharing. TCRdb carries this immuneACCESS record with in-frame sequences only. Its versions omit some clonotypes, under half of them owing to an unresolved V gene in the studies checked, with the rest unexplained. The V and J calls and clone size are taken from that table; D and trimming were inferred from the DNA. The sample's clone listing holds roughly 100,000 clones. Of the sample, approximately 15% is held by the ten largest clones.

The sample taken for sequencing was PBMCs. This receptor was obtained from a man in his forties or fifties in good health and CMV-seropositive. The chain employs TRBV6-5 and TRBJ2-1, with TRBD1 identical over 7 junction bases. The sequence in DNA is TGTGCCAGCAGTTACGCGACAGGGCCCCCCGGTGAGCAGTTCTTC. Translated, it gives CASSYATGPPGEQFF.